Described below is a single TCR beta chain sequence and its context. Sequencing was performed with immunoSEQ multiplex PCR; in TCRdb, only in-frame clones are kept and a portion is missing. The sample consists of approximately 210,000 clones, approximately 81% of them appearing once. These data belong to a study of blood T cell repertoires in COVID-19. The TCR was taken from a woman aged 45-60 years with acute COVID-19. Input material: PBMCs or T cells enriched from blood (not recorded which).

DNA of the CDR3: TGCGCCAGCAGCTTGCACGACAGGTTAAATGAAGCTTTCTTT. It specifies CASSLHDRLNEAFF. The V gene is TRBV5-1, the J gene TRBJ1-1, with D possibly TRBD1 on 6 matching bases. This CDR3 spans 14 amino acids. V shed 1 base and J shed 7 bases, with 14 bases lying between them. Germline CDR1 is SGHRS and CDR2 is YFSETQ.